This paragraph reports one TCR beta chain. Its antigen is undetermined. The source of the sample is a study of blood T cells in healthy people across ages. V gave up 4 bases and J gave up 1 base, with 14 bases separating them. The CDR3 extends over 15 amino acids. Germline CDR1 SGHKS, CDR2 YYEKEE (reference sequence). Alongside a J-beta primer mix, a sample-barcoded 5' primer served in a second PCR lasting roughly 7 to 11 cycles. Carrying 12 random nucleotides, a template-switch adaptor labeled each individual cDNA molecule. TCRdb recomputed calls from the 5' RACE reads with MiXCR, one row per CDR3 protein. The sample yields 1.5 million to 2 million distinct CDR3 sequences, about 32% seen once. The study, taken as a whole, reports: Age brought a roughly linear fall in TCR beta diversity measured per million T cells.

The J gene is TRBJ2-5, the V gene TRBV5-5; possibly TRBD2 for D (7 bases). This receptor was identified in a woman aged 25 to 39 in good health. The sample was blood. The CDR3 loop is CASSSRGGPQETQYF. The CDR3 bases are TGTGCCAGCAGCAGTAGGGGGGGCCCCCAAGAGACCCAGTACTTC.